This entry describes one T cell receptor (beta chain). The germline CDR1 and CDR2 sequences are SEHNR and FQNEAQ (reference sequence). V shed 3 bases and J shed 10 bases, with 10 bases lying between them. The CDR3 runs 11 residues. These data come from a study of T cell changes during pregnancy in multiple sclerosis. The method was immunoSEQ multiplex PCR; TCRdb's version includes in-frame clones alone and lacks a portion of them. The repertoire holds some 110,000 clones, with roughly nine tenths as singletons. The TCR originated in a female donor with multiple sclerosis, enrolled in a pregnancy study. The sequencing here drew on peripheral blood, taken before pregnancy. This chain joins TRBV7-9 and TRBJ2-7, with a weak D call TRBD2 (6 bases). CDR3 residues: CASSFSGPQYF. CDR3 sequence (DNA): TGTGCCAGCAGCTTTAGCGGCCCTCAGTACTTC.